Sequencing of this TCR beta chain was carried out in a study of control samples from healthy donors and cancer patients. TCRdb's table, derived via immunoSEQ multiplex PCR, lists solely in-frame clones and lacks some. The sample comprises tens of thousands of clones, approximately 80% of which are singletons, and roughly 10% rests with the top ten. Trimming pared 6 bases from V and 2 bases from J, leaving 13 bases between. CDR1 and CDR2 (germline): ENHRY, SYGVKD. The CDR3 is 14 amino acids. The V and J genes are TRBV10-3 and TRBJ1-2; possibly TRBD1 for D (6 bases). Sequencing input: PBMCs. This TCR was sampled from a man in his 60s with head and neck cancer. CDR3 coding DNA: TGTGCCATCAGATCGACGGACAGAAACTATGGCTACACCTTC. Its translation: CAIRSTDRNYGYTF.